This TCR beta chain emerged from a study of regulatory T cells in long-lasting Graves disease. The CDR3 is 11 residues long. The V end lost 4 bases, the J end lost 9 bases, and 7 bases lay between the germline ends. Per the germline V gene, CDR1 is MDHEN and CDR2 is SYDVKM. Time point given: newly diagnosed GD, antithyroid drugs for less than 3 months. Scientists built the TCR library using RNA that was extracted from PBMCs. TCR beta libraries were built with iRepertoire HTBI primers and Arm-PCR of CDR3 regions. TCRdb redid the calling of the multiplex PCR reads with MiXCR, one entry per CDR3 protein. The table has 400,000 to 450,000 distinct CDR3 sequences, about a sixth seen once. This clonotype was recorded at least ten times. These data also formed part of another study, on T cells in Graves' hyperthyroidism and ophthalmopathy.

Material: peripheral blood mononuclear cells (PBMCs), obtained at new diagnosis, from a patient treated with antithyroid drugs. The origin of this receptor is a woman in her twenties or thirties with Graves disease. The gene calls are TRBV28 and TRBJ2-1; weak D call: TRBD1 (5 bases). The CDR3 DNA reads as TGTGCCAGCAGTTGGGGCATTGAGCAGTTCTTC. It encodes CASSWGIEQFF.